This T cell receptor beta chain was sequenced during a study of beta chain features in type 1 diabetes. Whole-study findings and limits: When VDJ junctions were examined, type 1 diabetes patients showed fewer insertions and more deletions. Shortening that was moderate but significant affected the TCRB CDR3s of Type 1 diabetes patients in all four CD4+ subsets.

Expressed TCRB transcripts were sequenced after all isolated RNA was converted to cDNA. The average output of naive, central memory and regulatory T cell samples was 3.6 million or so reads. Sequencing used immunoSEQ multiplex PCR; TCRdb keeps in-frame clones, though not all of them. The sample shows 300,000 to 400,000 clones, roughly 8% of them seen only once. The junction had 11 bases not matched to a gene; V was cut back by 4 bases and J by 2 bases. Germline values: CDR1 SGDLS, CDR2 YYNGEE. This CDR3 region has 16 residues. As concerns this clone: Its specificity is not known.

This TCR came from a woman under 30 in good health. Material: central memory CD4+ T cells from blood. This chain links TRBV9 with TRBJ1-2, with TRBD1 matching 7 bases. The CDR3 nucleotides are TGTGCCAGCAGCAAGCGGGACACAGGGGTGAACTATGGCTACACCTTC. It yields the protein CASSKRDTGVNYGYTF.